This T cell receptor beta chain was found in a study of control samples from healthy donors and cancer patients. Sequenced by immunoSEQ multiplex PCR; TCRdb stores in-frame clones only, minus some. The table shows more than 140,000 clones, with less than 95% occurring only once. This CDR3 has 15 residues. Germline V gives CDR1 KGHDR, CDR2 SFDVKD. Germline trimming cut 5 bases from V and 4 bases from J; bases unmatched to any gene: 6. The chain recombines TRBV24-1 with TRBJ1-1; 10 bases match TRBD1. The sample comprised blood. The sequence was obtained from a man between 18 and 29 years old in good health. CDR3 sequence (DNA): TGTGCCACCAGTGCAAAGGACAGGGGGTCCACTGAAGCTTTCTTT. Translated: CATSAKDRGSTEAFF.